The rows below give T cell receptor beta chains drawn from one sample of a study of shared clonotypes between healthy human individuals. TCRdb's copy holds only in-frame clones and misses some; the assay was immunoSEQ multiplex PCR. The repertoire holds 1,400,000 or so clones, with less than 99% as singletons. The sample consisted of naive CD4+ T cells sorted from blood. These receptors all stem from a man aged 25-40 years in good health. The CDR3 runs from the conserved cysteine through the conserved F or W.

CDR3 protein,V gene,J gene
CASSGTGVPQETQYF,TRBV7-6,TRBJ2-5
CASSLARGLQETQYF,TRBV7-6,TRBJ2-5
CASSLRPPNDEQYF,TRBV5-1,TRBJ2-7
CASSRPGQIHEQYF,TRBV11-2,TRBJ2-7
CASSFVGSSSYEQYF,TRBV28,TRBJ2-7
CASSLTMTGELFF,TRBV5-1,TRBJ2-2
CASSHFRLAGANEQFF,TRBV14,TRBJ2-1
CASSGRTSNQPQHF,TRBV14,TRBJ1-5
CASSMNNEQFF,TRBV5-1,TRBJ2-1
CASSLWGEAPQHF,TRBV28,TRBJ1-5
CASSLASGSSLGYEQYF,TRBV5-1,TRBJ2-7
CASSFSSAGGRNYEQYF,TRBV27,TRBJ2-7
CASSLVSTDTQYF,TRBV5-5,TRBJ2-3
CATALETQYF,TRBV7-9,TRBJ2-5
CASSRLSGVGQYF,TRBV27,TRBJ2-7
CASSPLPTAVIEAFF,TRBV18,TRBJ1-1
CASSDSPAKNEQFF,TRBV6-4,TRBJ2-1
CATSKSSGRAGEQYF,TRBV15,TRBJ2-7
CASSSREGVYGYTF,TRBV7-9,TRBJ1-2
CASSILAGTGELFF,TRBV19,TRBJ2-2
CASSLRGRGMNTEAFF,TRBV28,TRBJ1-1
CASSVGAGTYGTDTQYF,TRBV7-9,TRBJ2-3
CASSPRGTGGPAGELFF,TRBV5-4,TRBJ2-2
CASRPTGTYGYTF,TRBV28,TRBJ1-2
CASSIAPQGLGSGANVLTF,TRBV19,TRBJ2-6
CASSLTGYPRENIQYF,TRBV28,TRBJ2-4
CASSFTTYQPQHF,TRBV28,TRBJ1-5
CASGGAGGSEQFF,TRBV28,TRBJ2-1
CASRGTGWNEQFF,TRBV28,TRBJ2-1
CASKWLYGYTF,TRBV19,TRBJ1-2
CASSSPGTAYNEQFF,TRBV7-9,TRBJ2-1
CASSLKSVADTGELFF,TRBV27,TRBJ2-2
CASSVGQGAGREFF,TRBV9,TRBJ2-1
CASKQGADSNQPQHF,TRBV6-1,TRBJ1-5
CASSQRDTQYF,TRBV4-1,TRBJ2-3
CASSLEDRGNTIYF,TRBV7-9,TRBJ1-3
CASRRTSGRFPDTQYF,TRBV2,TRBJ2-3
CASSPTSREYADTQYF,TRBV18,TRBJ2-3
CASSGGQGAPNEQFF,TRBV5-4,TRBJ2-1
CASSLGTSGIQETQYF,TRBV5-8,TRBJ2-5
CASSRLAGGPGNEQFF,TRBV28,TRBJ2-1
CASSSDRVGQPQHF,TRBV27,TRBJ1-5
CASSLGTTYNEQFF,TRBV2,TRBJ2-1
CASSPGTDYEQYF,TRBV7-2,TRBJ2-7
CASSSGTGELFF,TRBV7-7,TRBJ2-2
CASSPLGLRTDTQYF,TRBV18,TRBJ2-3
CASSTGLLTGELFF,TRBV9,TRBJ2-2
CASSEMPSGSTDTQYF,TRBV25-1,TRBJ2-3
CASLSGYSYNEQFF,TRBV28,TRBJ2-1
CASSPPQRAGGPTFSYEQYF,TRBV9,TRBJ2-7
CASSLGGSGETQYF,TRBV5-4,TRBJ2-5